What follows describes a single T cell receptor (beta chain). Antigen unknown. Germline trimming cut 5 bases from V and 5 bases from J; bases unmatched to any gene: 14. The CDR3 length is 16 residues. Germline CDR1 reads SGHTA; CDR2 reads FQGNSA. The donors were in the roughly 120-subject validation cohort, distinct from the roughly 600-subject first cohort. TCRdb keeps only in-frame clones here, not all; method: immunoSEQ multiplex PCR. Of some 200,000 clones listed, more than 65% are singletons. These data originate in a study of cytomegalovirus exposure and HLA in healthy donors. Across the whole study: Both the 120 or so validation repertoires and the 600 to 750 first-cohort repertoires used the same platform, as reported by a later analysis. Study-level points and caveats: Cytomegalovirus association was listed for roughly 160 TCR beta chains.

The TCR originated in a young woman in good health and CMV-seropositive. Sequencing was performed on PBMCs. This chain joins TRBV7-2 and TRBJ1-1; 7 nucleotides match TRBD1. In DNA, the CDR3 is TGTGCCAGCAGCCCTCATTCCGACAGGGTGGGGACTGAAGCTTTCTTT. It yields the protein CASSPHSDRVGTEAFF.